The 15 T cell receptor beta chains presented below share a single source sample, sequenced in a study of identical twins. TCRdb passed the 5' RACE reads through MiXCR, listing each CDR3 protein once. The sample holds under 400,000 distinct CDR3 sequences, 9% to 10% seen once. Sequenced: naive T cells sorted from blood. These receptor sequences come from a woman between 50 and 59 years old in good health.

This clonotype was detected ten times or more. The rearrangement links TRBV5-1 to TRBJ2-6; D unclear. The CDR3 covers 16 residues. Between the trimmed V and J ends, which lost 5 bases and 4 bases, there was a span of 16 bases. Germline CDR1 SGHRS, CDR2 YFSETQ. CDR3 nucleotide sequence: TGCGCCAGCAGATTTGTATTCTTGGGAGGGGCCAACGTCCTGACTTTC. Translated: CASRFVFLGGANVLTF.

The rearrangement links TRBV20-1 to TRBJ2-3, with D hard to call. Germline CDR1 DFQATT, CDR2 SNEGSKA (reference sequence). CDR3 length: 16 residues. Between the trimmed V and J ends, which lost 0 bases and 0 bases, there was a span of 13 bases. This CDR3 is CSARDRWRDSTDTQYF. The CDR3 coding sequence is TGCAGTGCTAGAGATCGGTGGAGAGATAGCACAGATACGCAGTATTTT.

V is TRBV7-6 and J is TRBJ1-4; 7 bases line up with TRBD1. Trimming took 1 base from V and 11 from J; bases not matched to a gene: 19. The CDR3 is made up of 18 amino acids. In germline, CDR1 is SGHVS, CDR2 FNYEAQ. CDR3 region: CASSLETQRSGQPEKLFF. CDR3 bases: TGTGCCAGCAGCTTAGAGACCCAGAGGTCGGGACAGCCTGAGAAACTGTTTTTT.

On this clonotype: An end of the junction differs from the germline gene, which may be a read error. This rearrangement joins TRBV4-1 to TRBJ2-3; D call uncertain. The CDR3 is 14 residues long. Per germline, CDR1 MGHRA and CDR2 YSYEKL. Here the CDR3 DNA reads TGCGCTAGCAGTGGAGATGGGGTGGCAGATACGCAGTATTTT. It encodes CASSGDGVADTQYF.

This clonotype came up a few times. The J gene is TRBJ2-2, the V gene TRBV7-2, with 14 bases identical to TRBD2. CDR3 size: 17 residues. Germline V CDR1 and CDR2: SGHTA, FQGNSA. V lost 6 bases, J lost 0 bases, and 3 bases stayed unmatched. The CDR3 here is CASRGTSGGSNTGELFF. The CDR3 bases are TGTGCCAGCAGGGGGACTAGCGGGGGATCGAACACCGGGGAGCTGTTTTTT.

The rearrangement links TRBV3-1 to TRBJ2-5; tentative D call: TRBD2 (5 bases). V was shortened by 11 bases and J by 5 bases, with 21 bases between the two germline ends. This CDR3 has 14 amino acids. The germline V gene encodes CDR1 LGHDT and CDR2 YNNKEL (reference sequence). The CDR3 region is CACGSRAIAETQYF. The CDR3 bases are TGTGCCTGCGGGTCCCGGGCTATCGCTGAGACCCAGTACTTC.

This clonotype was recorded at least ten times. The chain has TRBV5-1 and TRBJ2-2, with D unclear. V dropped 2 bases and J dropped 2 bases, with 13 bases sitting between them. Germline CDR1 is SGHRS and CDR2 is YFSETQ. This CDR3 spans 16 amino acids. CDR3 nucleotides: TGCGCCAGCAGCTTTGGAAGGCAGCTTAACACCGGGGAGCTGTTTTTT. It encodes CASSFGRQLNTGELFF.

This clonotype was detected many times. V and J are TRBV29-1 and TRBJ1-2; 7 bases align to TRBD1. Trimming removed 7 bases from V and 3 bases from J; junction bases left unmatched: 8. Per the germline V gene, CDR1 is SQVTM and CDR2 is ANQGSEA. This CDR3 region has 13 residues. The CDR3 here is CSGQLGTDYGYTF. Here the CDR3 DNA reads TGCAGCGGCCAATTGGGGACAGACTATGGCTACACCTTC.

The chain links TRBV4-1 to TRBJ2-7; D remains ambiguous. Germline V gene lookup returns CDR1 MGHRA and CDR2 YSYEKL. Trimming took 0 bases from V and 6 from J, leaving 6 bases between them. The CDR3 contains 12 residues. Here the CDR3 reads CASSQDGIEQYF. CDR3 DNA: TGCGCCAGCAGCCAAGACGGTATCGAGCAGTACTTC.

This clonotype appeared a few times. The chain is built from TRBV12-3 or TRBV12-4 and TRBJ2-1; TRBD2 agrees at 9 bases. After removal of 7 bases from V and 8 bases from J, the junction contained 3 bases not matched to a gene. This CDR3 is built from 12 residues. CDR3 sequence reads: CASTAGGDEQFF. The CDR3 nucleotides are TGTGCCAGCACGGCGGGAGGGGATGAGCAGTTCTTC.

This clonotype was seen repeatedly, ten times or more. The chain links TRBV20-1 to TRBJ1-1; D remains ambiguous. V shed 3 bases and J shed 0 bases, with 14 bases lying between them. The CDR3 spans 15 residues. Germline V gene data show CDR1 as DFQATT and CDR2 as SNEGSKA (reference sequence). The CDR3 DNA reads as TGCAGTGCTAGGTTACAAGAACGGATGAACACTGAAGCTTTCTTT. Its translation is CSARLQERMNTEAFF.

The V call is TRBV20-1, the J call TRBJ2-1, with TRBD2 matching over 12 bases. CDR3 size: 17 residues. The ends lost 5 bases at V and 4 bases at J; junction bases unmatched: 12. Germline values: CDR1 DFQATT, CDR2 SNEGSKA (reference sequence). The CDR3 sequence is CSAHGLAGLRGYNEQFF. The CDR3 nucleotides read TGCAGTGCTCACGGACTAGCGGGGTTAAGGGGTTACAATGAGCAGTTCTTC.

The DNA of the CDR3 is TGTGCCAGATCTAGCAGTAACACAGATACGCAGTATTTT. Translation: CARSSSNTDTQYF. The rearrangement joins TRBV2 to TRBJ2-3, with D perhaps matching TRBD2 (5 bases). Germline loops: CDR1 SNHLY, CDR2 FYNNEI. This CDR3 comprises 13 residues. The ends were cut back, 9 bases at V and 2 bases at J, with 12 bases in the middle.

On this clonotype itself: A read error may explain this, as a much larger clone is one base away. The chain employs TRBV3-1 and TRBJ2-2; 7 bases agree with TRBD2. The germline V gene has CDR1 LGHDT and CDR2 YNNKEL (reference sequence). This CDR3 contains 14 residues. CDR3 protein: CASSPGTINGEMFF. CDR3 nucleotide sequence: TGTGCCAGCAGCCCCGGGACTATTAACGGGGAGATGTTTTTT.

The chain couples TRBV20-1 to TRBJ2-7; D possibly corresponds to TRBD1 (6 bases). V lost 7 bases to trimming and J lost 4 bases, with 14 bases between them. The CDR3 contains 12 residues. Germline CDR1 DFQATT, CDR2 SNEGSKA (reference sequence). The CDR3 is CSGRNREYEQYV. Here the CDR3 DNA reads TGCAGTGGCCGAAACAGGGAGTACGAGCAGTACGTC.